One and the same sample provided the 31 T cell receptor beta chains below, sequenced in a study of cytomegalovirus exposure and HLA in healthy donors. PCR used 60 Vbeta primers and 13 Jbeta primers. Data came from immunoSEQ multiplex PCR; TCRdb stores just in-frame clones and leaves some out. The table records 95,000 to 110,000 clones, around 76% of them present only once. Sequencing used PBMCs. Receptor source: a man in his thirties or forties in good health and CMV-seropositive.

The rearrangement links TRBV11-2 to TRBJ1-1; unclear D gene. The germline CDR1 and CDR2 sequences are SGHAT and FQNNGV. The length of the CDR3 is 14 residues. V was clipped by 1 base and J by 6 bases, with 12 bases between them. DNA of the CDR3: TGTGCCAGCAGCTTAGGGGCAGGAGGGTCTGAAGCTTTCTTT. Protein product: CASSLGAGGSEAFF.

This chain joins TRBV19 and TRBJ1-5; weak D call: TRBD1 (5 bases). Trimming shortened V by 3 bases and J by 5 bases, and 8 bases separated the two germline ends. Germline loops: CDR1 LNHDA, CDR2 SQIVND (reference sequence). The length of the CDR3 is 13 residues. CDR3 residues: CASSIDSYQPQHF. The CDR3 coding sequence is TGTGCCAGTAGTATCGACAGTTATCAGCCCCAGCATTTT.

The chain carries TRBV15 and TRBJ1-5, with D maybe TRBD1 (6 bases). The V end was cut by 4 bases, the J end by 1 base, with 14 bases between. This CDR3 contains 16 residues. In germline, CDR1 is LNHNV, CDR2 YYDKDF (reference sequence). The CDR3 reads CATSIQTGKSNQPQHF. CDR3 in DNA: TGTGCCACCAGCATCCAGACAGGAAAGAGCAATCAGCCCCAGCATTTT.

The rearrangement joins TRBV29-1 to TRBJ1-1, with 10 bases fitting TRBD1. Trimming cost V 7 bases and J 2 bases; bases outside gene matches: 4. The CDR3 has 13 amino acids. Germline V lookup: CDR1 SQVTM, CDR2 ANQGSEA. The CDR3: CSGRDRGNTEAFF. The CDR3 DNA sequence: TGCAGCGGACGGGACAGGGGTAACACTGAAGCTTTCTTT.

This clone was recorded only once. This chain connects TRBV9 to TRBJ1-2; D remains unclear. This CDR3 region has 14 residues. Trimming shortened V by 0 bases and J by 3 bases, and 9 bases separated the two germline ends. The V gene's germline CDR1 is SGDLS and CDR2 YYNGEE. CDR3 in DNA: TGTGCCAGCAGCGTAGCTGGCACAGACTATGGCTACACCTTC. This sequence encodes CASSVAGTDYGYTF.

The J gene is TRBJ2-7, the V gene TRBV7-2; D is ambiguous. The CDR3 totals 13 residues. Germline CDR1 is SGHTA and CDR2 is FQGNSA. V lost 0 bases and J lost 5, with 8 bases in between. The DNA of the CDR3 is TGTGCCAGCAGCTTAGCGGAGATCCACGAGCAGTACTTC. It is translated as CASSLAEIHEQYF.

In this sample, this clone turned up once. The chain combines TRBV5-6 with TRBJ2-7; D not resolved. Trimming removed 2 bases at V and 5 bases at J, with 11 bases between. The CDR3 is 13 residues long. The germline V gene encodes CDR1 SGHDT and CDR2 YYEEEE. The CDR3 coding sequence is TGTGCCAGCAGCTTCGGTGTCCCCAACGAGCAGTACTTC. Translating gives CASSFGVPNEQYF.

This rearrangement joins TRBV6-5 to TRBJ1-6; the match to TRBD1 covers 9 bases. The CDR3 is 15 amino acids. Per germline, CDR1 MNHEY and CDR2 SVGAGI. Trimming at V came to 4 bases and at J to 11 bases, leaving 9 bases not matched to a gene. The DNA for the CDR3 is TGTGCCAGCAGTTTACTCCCGGGACAGGGTGCACCCCTCCACTTT. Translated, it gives CASSLLPGQGAPLHF.

CDR3 sequence: CASSERNYGDTQYF. CDR3 sequence (DNA): TGTGCCAGCAGTGAAAGAAACTACGGAGATACGCAGTATTTT. This chain joins TRBV2 and TRBJ2-3, with D unclear. V lost 2 bases and J 5 bases, leaving 11 bases between the germline ends. CDR3 length: 14 amino acids. Germline values: CDR1 SNHLY, CDR2 FYNNEI. Based on the CDR3 plus reference TRBV2 and TRBJ2-3, the full variable domain is EPEVTQTPSHQVTQMGQEVILRCVPISNHLYFYWYRQILGQKVEFLVSFYNNEISEKSEIFDDQFSVERPDGSNFTLKIRSTKLEDSAMYFCASSERNYGDTQYFGPGTRLTVL.

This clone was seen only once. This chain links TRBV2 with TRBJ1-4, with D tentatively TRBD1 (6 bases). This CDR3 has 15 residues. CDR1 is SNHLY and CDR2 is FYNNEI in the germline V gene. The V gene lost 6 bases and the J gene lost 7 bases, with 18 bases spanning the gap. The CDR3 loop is CASRNTGGVTEKLFF. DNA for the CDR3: TGTGCCAGCAGAAACACGGGGGGCGTCACTGAAAAACTGTTTTTT.

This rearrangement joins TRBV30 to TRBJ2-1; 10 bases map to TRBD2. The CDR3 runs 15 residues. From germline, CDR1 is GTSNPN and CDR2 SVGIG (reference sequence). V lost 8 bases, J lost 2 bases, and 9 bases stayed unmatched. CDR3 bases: TGTGCCCACGGGGAGCGGGGGGGGCCCTACAATGAGCAGTTCTTC. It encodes CAHGERGGPYNEQFF.

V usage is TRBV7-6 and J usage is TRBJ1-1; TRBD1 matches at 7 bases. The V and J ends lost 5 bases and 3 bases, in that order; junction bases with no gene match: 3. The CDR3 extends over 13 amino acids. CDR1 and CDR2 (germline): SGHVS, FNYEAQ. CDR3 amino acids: CASSRQGDTEAFF. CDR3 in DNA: TGTGCCAGCAGCCGACAGGGAGACACTGAAGCTTTCTTT. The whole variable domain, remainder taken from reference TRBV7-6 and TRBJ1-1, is GAGVSQSPRYKVTKRGQDVALRCDPISGHVSLYWYRQALGQGPEFLTYFNYEAQQDKSGLPNDRFSAERPEGSISTLTIQRTEQRDSAMYRCASSRQGDTEAFFGQGTRLTVV.

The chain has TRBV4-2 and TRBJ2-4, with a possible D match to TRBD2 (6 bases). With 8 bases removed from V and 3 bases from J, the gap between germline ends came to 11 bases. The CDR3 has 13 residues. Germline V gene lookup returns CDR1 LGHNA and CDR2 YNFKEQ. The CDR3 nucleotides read TGTGCCAGCTCCGGGGGAGGCAAAAACATTCAGTACTTC. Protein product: CASSGGGKNIQYF.

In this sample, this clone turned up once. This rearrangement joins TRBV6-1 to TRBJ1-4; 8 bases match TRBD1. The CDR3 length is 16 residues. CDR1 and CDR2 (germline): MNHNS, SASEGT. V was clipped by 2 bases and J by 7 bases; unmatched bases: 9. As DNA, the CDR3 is TGTGCCAGCAGTGAATTCGACGGGACAGGCGGTGAAAAACTGTTTTTT. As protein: CASSEFDGTGGEKLFF.

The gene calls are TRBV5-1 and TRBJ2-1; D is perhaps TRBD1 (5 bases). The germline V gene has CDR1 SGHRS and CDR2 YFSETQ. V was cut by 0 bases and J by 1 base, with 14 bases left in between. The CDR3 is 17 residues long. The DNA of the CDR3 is TGCGCCAGCAGCTTGGCAGGGCAGGCTTTTTCCTACAATGAGCAGTTCTTC. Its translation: CASSLAGQAFSYNEQFF. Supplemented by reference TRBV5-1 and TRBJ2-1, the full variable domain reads KAGVTQTPRYLIKTRGQQVTLSCSPISGHRSVSWYQQTPGQGLQFLFEYFSETQRNKGNFPGRFSGRQFSNSRSEMNVSTLELGDSALYLCASSLAGQAFSYNEQFFGPGTRLTVL.

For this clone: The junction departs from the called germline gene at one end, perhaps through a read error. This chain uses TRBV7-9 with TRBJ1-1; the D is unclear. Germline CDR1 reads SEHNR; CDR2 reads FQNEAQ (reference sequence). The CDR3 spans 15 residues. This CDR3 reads CSSRETNSLNTEAFF. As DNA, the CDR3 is TGTTCCAGCAGAGAGACGAACAGCCTAAACACTGAAGCTTTCTTT.

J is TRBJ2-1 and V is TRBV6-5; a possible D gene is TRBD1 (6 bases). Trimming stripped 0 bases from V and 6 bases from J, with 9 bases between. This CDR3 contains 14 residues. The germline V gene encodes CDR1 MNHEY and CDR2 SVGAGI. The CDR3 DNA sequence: TGTGCCAGCAGTTACTCCGGGACACCCAATGAGCAGTTCTTC. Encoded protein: CASSYSGTPNEQFF.

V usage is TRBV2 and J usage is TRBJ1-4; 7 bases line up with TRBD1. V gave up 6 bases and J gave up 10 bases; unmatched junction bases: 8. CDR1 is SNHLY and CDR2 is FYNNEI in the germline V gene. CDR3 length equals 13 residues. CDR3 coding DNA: TGTGCCAGCAGCCCCCGTCGACAGGGAAAACTGTTTTTT. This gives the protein CASSPRRQGKLFF.

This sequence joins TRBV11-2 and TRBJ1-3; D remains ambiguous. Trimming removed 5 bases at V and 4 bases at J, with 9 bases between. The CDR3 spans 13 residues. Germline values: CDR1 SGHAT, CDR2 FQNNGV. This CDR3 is CASSHPQGNTIYF. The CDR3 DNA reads TGTGCCAGCAGCCACCCACAGGGAAACACCATATATTTT.

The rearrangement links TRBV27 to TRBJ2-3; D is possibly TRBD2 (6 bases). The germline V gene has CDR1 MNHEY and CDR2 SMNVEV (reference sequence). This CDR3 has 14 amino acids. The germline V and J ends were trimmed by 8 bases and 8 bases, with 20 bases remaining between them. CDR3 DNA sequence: TGTGCCAGCGGGGCCTACGGGGGAGACGTTACGCAGTATTTT. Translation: CASGAYGGDVTQYF.

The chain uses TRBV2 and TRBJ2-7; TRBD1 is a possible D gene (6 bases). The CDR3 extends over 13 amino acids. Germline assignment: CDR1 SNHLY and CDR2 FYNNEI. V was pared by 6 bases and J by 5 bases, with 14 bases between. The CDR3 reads CASRYGQMDEQYF. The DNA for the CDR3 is TGTGCCAGCAGGTACGGACAGATGGACGAGCAGTACTTC.

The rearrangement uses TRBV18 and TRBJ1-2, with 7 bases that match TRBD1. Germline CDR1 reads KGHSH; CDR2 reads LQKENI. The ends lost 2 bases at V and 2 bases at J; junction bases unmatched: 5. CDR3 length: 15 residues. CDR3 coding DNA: TGTGCCAGCTCACCAGCGCAGGGACAGAACTATGGCTACACCTTC. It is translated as CASSPAQGQNYGYTF.

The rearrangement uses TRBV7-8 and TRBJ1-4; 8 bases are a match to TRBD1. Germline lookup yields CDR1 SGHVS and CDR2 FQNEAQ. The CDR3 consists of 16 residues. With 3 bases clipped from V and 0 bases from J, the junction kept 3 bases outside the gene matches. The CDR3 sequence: CASSLTGAATNEKLFF. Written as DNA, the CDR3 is TGTGCCAGCAGCTTGACAGGGGCTGCAACTAATGAAAAACTGTTTTTT.

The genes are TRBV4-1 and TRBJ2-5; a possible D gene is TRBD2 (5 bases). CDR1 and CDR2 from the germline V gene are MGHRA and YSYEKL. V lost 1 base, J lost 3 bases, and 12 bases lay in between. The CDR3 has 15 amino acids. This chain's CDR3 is CASSQGYGGEETQYF. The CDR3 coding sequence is TGCGCCAGCAGCCAAGGTTACGGAGGAGAAGAGACCCAGTACTTC.

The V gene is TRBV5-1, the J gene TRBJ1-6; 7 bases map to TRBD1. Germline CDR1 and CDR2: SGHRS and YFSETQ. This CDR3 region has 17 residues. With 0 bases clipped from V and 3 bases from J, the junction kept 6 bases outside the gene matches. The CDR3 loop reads CASSLVGRGNYNSPLHF. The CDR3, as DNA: TGCGCCAGCAGCTTGGTGGGCAGGGGGAACTATAATTCACCCCTCCACTTT. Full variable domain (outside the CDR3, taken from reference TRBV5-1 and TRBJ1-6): KAGVTQTPRYLIKTRGQQVTLSCSPISGHRSVSWYQQTPGQGLQFLFEYFSETQRNKGNFPGRFSGRQFSNSRSEMNVSTLELGDSALYLCASSLVGRGNYNSPLHFGNGTRLTVT.

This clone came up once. CDR3 in amino acids: CASSYSSRVQPQHF. CDR3 sequence (DNA): TGTGCCAGCAGTTACTCGAGCAGGGTCCAGCCCCAGCATTTT. The V and J genes are TRBV6-5 and TRBJ1-5, with D possibly matching TRBD1 (5 bases). The CDR3 runs to 14 residues. The V end was cut by 0 bases, the J end by 7 bases, with 10 bases between. Germline lookup yields CDR1 MNHEY and CDR2 SVGAGI.

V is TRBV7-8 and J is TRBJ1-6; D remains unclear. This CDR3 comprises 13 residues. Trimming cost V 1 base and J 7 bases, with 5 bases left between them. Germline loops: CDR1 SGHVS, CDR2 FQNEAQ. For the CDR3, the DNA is TGTGCCAGCAGCTTAGGGGAGAATTCACCCCTCCACTTT. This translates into CASSLGENSPLHF.

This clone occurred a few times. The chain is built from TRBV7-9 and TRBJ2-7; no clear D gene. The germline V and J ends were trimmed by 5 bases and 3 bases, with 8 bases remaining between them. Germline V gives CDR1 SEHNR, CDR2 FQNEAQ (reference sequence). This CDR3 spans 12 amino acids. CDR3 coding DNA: TGTGCCAGCAGCCTGGGCGTCTACGAGCAGTACTTC. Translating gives CASSLGVYEQYF.

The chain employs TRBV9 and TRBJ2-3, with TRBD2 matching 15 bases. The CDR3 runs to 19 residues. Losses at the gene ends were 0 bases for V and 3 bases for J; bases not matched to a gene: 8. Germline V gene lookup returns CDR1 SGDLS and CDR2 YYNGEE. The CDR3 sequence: CASSVAPGLAGGKTDTQYF. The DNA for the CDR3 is TGTGCCAGCAGCGTAGCCCCGGGACTAGCGGGGGGAAAAACAGATACGCAGTATTTT.

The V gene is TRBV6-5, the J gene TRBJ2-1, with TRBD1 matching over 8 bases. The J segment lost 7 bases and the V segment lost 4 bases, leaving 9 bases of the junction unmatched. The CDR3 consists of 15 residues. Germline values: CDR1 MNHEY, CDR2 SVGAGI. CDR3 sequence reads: CASSFRGQQTNEQFF. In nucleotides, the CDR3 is TGTGCCAGCAGTTTCAGGGGGCAGCAGACAAATGAGCAGTTCTTC.

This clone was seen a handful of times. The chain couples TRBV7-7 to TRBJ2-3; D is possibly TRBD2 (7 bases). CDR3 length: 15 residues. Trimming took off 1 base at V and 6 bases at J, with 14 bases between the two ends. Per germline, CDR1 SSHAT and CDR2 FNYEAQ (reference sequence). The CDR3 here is CASSLVGGASDTQYF. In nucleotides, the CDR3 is TGTGCCAGCAGCTTAGTTGGGGGGGCGTCCGATACGCAGTATTTT.